Reported below is one T cell receptor beta chain. The target of this receptor is not known. Base-call qualities are not available, and no considerably larger clone is one nucleotide away. Library preparation was by the immunoSEQ multiplex PCR assay. For the multiplex PCR, a mixture combining 60 forward primers for TCR Vbeta segments and 13 reverse primers for TCR Jbeta segments was used. Amplification of the CDR3 region of rearranged TCR beta genes was performed with a multiplex PCR assay on genomic DNA. Amplified TCR beta libraries were sequenced as 87-base-pair reads on the Illumina HiSeq System. Concerning the study's data processing: In a later analysis, about 80 million unique TCR beta chains were counted across the 500 to 850 repertoires, and roughly 11 million of these chains were shared by at least two donors. Raw reads were error-corrected and collapsed into unique sequences with a nearest-neighbor algorithm that merged closely related sequences to remove PCR and sequencing errors. Alignment of CDR3 sequences to IMGT reference sequences was used to assign V, D and J gene segments. For a sequence to be retained, a match of at least six nucleotides was required to both a V gene segment and a J gene segment. A rearrangement was called productive if the CDR3 had no stop codons and remained in frame with V and J, and every other rearrangement was called non-productive. CDR3 was defined according to IMGT convention as the region running from the second conserved V-encoded cysteine to the conserved J-encoded phenylalanine. The earlier analysis of about 620 of the donors excluded sequences that lacked an unambiguous match to a single V gene segment. In an earlier analysis of approximately 590 of the donors, V segments were called functional above 56.7% productive rearrangements and were called segregating when the between-donor standard deviation exceeded 5%. A statistical classification framework was developed to diagnose cytomegalovirus status using the catalog of TCR beta chain sequences. In a later analysis, TCR nucleotide sequences were compared against IMGT/GENE-DB human TR gene sequences so that V and J genes could be assigned. In a later analysis, CDR3 sequences and most-parsimonious VDJ recombination scenarios were assigned using the TCRdist pipeline. In a later analysis, each TCR beta chain was defined by its CDR3 amino acid sequence together with its V-gene family, and reads lacking a unique V-gene family were excluded. In a later analysis, 450 to 600 highly shared, low-generation-probability nucleotide sequences were removed to address suspected cross-contamination and a sequencing artifact. In a later analysis, a clonal expansion index for each public chain was calculated from normalized within-repertoire ranks of inferred template counts. In a later analysis, generation probabilities were computed using a VDJ recombination model fitted to out-of-frame rearrangements, and the results were checked against IGoR. In a later analysis, hypergeometric tests were used to score TCR-TCR, TCR-HLA and TCR-CMV co-occurrence, with a repertoire-size bias correction applied to TCR pairs. False discovery rates were estimated in a later analysis by permuting HLA or CMV assignments 20 times. In a later analysis, co-occurring TCRs were grouped with DBSCAN, and TCRdist sequence similarity was added when clustering was performed within HLA-allele-positive subsets. Repertoires with fewer than 30,000 or more than 120,000 public chains were left out of co-occurrence clustering, as were a few repertoires with anomalous nucleotide sharing. TCRdb took over this immuneACCESS table, retaining in-frame rearrangements with V and J assigned. Such tables are incomplete; in checked studies, under half of the missing clones stem from an unresolved V gene, and the remainder is unexplained. That table furnishes V, J and clone size, whereas the DNA furnished D and trimming. The table for this sample lists some 98,000 clones; 80% to 85% of them were counted only once. Jointly, the top ten make up over 1.1% of the sample.

The junction shows trimming of 2 bases on V and 5 bases on J, plus 14 bases between the germline ends. According to the germline V gene, CDR1 reads SGHRS and CDR2 reads YFSETQ. Taken from cysteine to phenylalanine, the CDR3 has 15 residues. Only CDR3 DNA remains: 45 bases, in frame from the first base. In total, around 600 healthy bone marrow donors made up the cohort. Cohort members were all nominally healthy when sampled, although unrecorded immune exposures were likely present. The donor was CMV seronegative and was included in the group of around 320 seronegative cohort members. A peripheral blood sample was provided by each donor, and peripheral blood mononuclear cells were used for TCR beta sequencing. The Qiagen DNeasy Blood Extraction Kit was used to extract genomic DNA from the blood cell samples. The data originate from a study of cytomegalovirus exposure and HLA in healthy donors (dated by TCRdb to 2015 to 2018). Turning to the overall study: An earlier analysis of about 560 of the donors reported approximately 260 Gb of sequence data and 100 million to 120 million unique TCR beta sequences obtained from about 179 million T cells. About 300 gigabases of sequencing data and approximately 85 million unique TCR sequences were included in an early release covering around 600 HLA-typed donors. The genetic ancestry cluster associated with self-reported Caucasian donors included 81% of the roughly 400 genotyped donors. The aim of the study was to test whether cataloging public T cell receptors could identify signatures of past pathogen exposure. The study used immunosequencing to profile the T cell repertoires of approximately 650 subjects and linked those repertoires to cytomegalovirus serostatus. In addition to the first cohort of 500 to 850 subjects, a separate validation cohort of 130 or so different subjects was used. High-throughput TCR immunosequencing, statistical association of individual TCRs with disease status, and machine learning were combined to predict cytomegalovirus infection status. To study patterns of TCR occurrence, a later analysis re-analyzed previously published TCR beta repertoires from more than 550 donors and added high-resolution HLA genotyping. Rather than drawing on any new phenotypic data, the later analysis identified candidate immune exposures from TCR beta sequences and the way those sequences occurred across donors. An earlier analysis of approximately 580 of the donors used high-throughput TCR beta sequencing to judge whether each TCR beta V gene segment behaved as functional or pseudogenic. Donor age, sex, ethnicity and CMV serostatus were collected together with the repertoire data. Genome-wide SNP genotypes for about 55% of the 666 donors were used in a later genetic analysis, which treated that subset as a discovery cohort. Every discovery cohort repertoire had been produced on one sequencing platform. HLA typing covered class I and class II loci at four-digit resolution. The number of donors typed differed by locus, with about 629-630 for A, B, C, DRB1 and DQB1, more than 500 for DQA1, 600 to 610 for DPA1, and some 470 for DPB1. Because of strong linkage in the cohort, roughly 5 DR-DQ haplotypes were treated as single units for association and clustering. Among under 450 genotyped donors of the cohort, an average of approximately 230,000 unique TCR beta nucleotide sequences were sequenced per donor, roughly 20% of them non-productive. Study-wide findings and limitations: A further reported finding was that TCR beta sequences accurately predicted the HLA-A and HLA-B alleles for most subjects in the first cohort. Because counts were too low, about 18 rarely observed V segments, including chromosome 9 orphons, were excluded from the earlier analysis of around 640 of the donors. Roughly uniform sequencing depth across donors was assumed in presence/absence analyses, although this assumption may not hold. At a false discovery rate of 0.05, a later analysis linked 16,951 TCR beta sequences to specific HLA alleles. In a later analysis, several top co-occurrence clusters were reported to appear linked to parvovirus B19, influenza, CMV and Epstein-Barr virus. Most CMV-associated TCR beta chains appeared to be HLA-restricted in a later analysis, and the HLA associations seemed to be driven largely by CMV exposure. Linkage disequilibrium might explain the correlated functional status among segregating V segments, but an unknown experimental factor could not be excluded. A few of the identified cytomegalovirus-associated TCR beta chains were confirmed in vitro to be specific for cytomegalovirus antigens. In a later genetic analysis, a missense DCLRE1C variant was associated with V-gene and J-gene trimming of TCR beta chains, and the association was replicated in an independent cohort. In an earlier analysis of 500 to 650 of the donors, most TCR beta V segments appeared in productive rearrangements about 87% or about 30% of the time, broadly matching IMGT annotations. The cohort was sequenced for TCR beta chains only, and without alpha or paired-chain data the features that could be detected were limited. Because the 87-base-pair reads could not distinguish some IMGT-functional V segments, including TRBV6-2 and TRBV6-3, those segments were excluded. A total of about 150 TCR beta chains were listed by the study as associated with cytomegalovirus. A cluster of highly shared sequence variants was judged likely to represent a technical artifact of the sequencing pipeline. Strong co-occurrence of HLA alleles, especially DR and DQ, made assigning TCR associations to individual alleles difficult. Because some donors lacked HLA typing at each locus, the association tests relied only on the typed subset. Cytomegalovirus status was reported to be diagnosed by the classifier with high specificity and sensitivity in both the original and validation cohorts. According to a later genetic analysis, donors in an Asian-associated ancestry cluster had fewer N-insertions in productive TCRs than the approximately 700-donor mean. The only immune exposure information available for the cohort was CMV serostatus. Most TCR sequences were observed very rarely across donors, whereas some public TCRs were present in many individuals. The authors suggested that the approach could potentially be extended to other disease states and immunological phenotypes. In a later analysis, HLA-associated TCR beta chains were found to be more clonally expanded and to have lower generation probabilities than equally common non-associated chains. A later analysis found that TCR association rates varied across HLA loci, with DRB1 alleles showing the most associated TCRs and HLA-C alleles the fewest.

This chain is built from TRBV5-1 and TRBJ2-1, with TRBD2 tentatively as D gene (7 bases match). Sequenced material: PBMCs. This sequence originates from a man aged 35 to 55 in good health and CMV-seronegative. The sequenced DNA: TGCGCCAGCAGCTTTCAGGGGAGGGGCAACAATGAGCAGTTCTTC. Translation gives CASSFQGRGNNEQFF.